These T cell receptor beta chains were read from a single sample in a study of blood T cells in healthy people across ages. TCRdb passed the 5' RACE reads through MiXCR, listing each CDR3 protein once. The data show around 1,800,000 distinct CDR3 sequences, 39% seen once. The sample taken for sequencing was blood. Receptors originate from a human donor in good health. The CDR3 runs from the conserved cysteine through the conserved F or W. Fields, in order: J gene, V gene, D gene, clone size, CDR3 DNA, CDR3 protein. D genes are given only for firm matches. Some rows mark clone size as missing; the rest say once, few, many or name a class of expanded clone.

j_gene: TRBJ1-1; v_gene: TRBV12-3/TRBV12-4; d_gene: .; abundance: .; CDR3nt: TGTGCCAGCAGTTTGGCCAGATGCACTGAAGCTTTCTTT; CDR3aa: CASSLARCTEAFF
j_gene: TRBJ2-3; v_gene: TRBV20-1; d_gene: .; abundance: .; CDR3nt: TGCAGTGCTGACCGAGTGGGAGATACGCAGTATTTT; CDR3aa: CSADRVGDTQYF
j_gene: TRBJ2-1; v_gene: TRBV24-1; d_gene: TRBD2; abundance: few; CDR3nt: TGTGCCACCAACCGGGCGGGGGATGAGCAGTTCTTC; CDR3aa: CATNRAGDEQFF
j_gene: TRBJ2-1; v_gene: TRBV7-9; d_gene: .; abundance: few; CDR3nt: TGTGCCAGTACTCCGGCCAACCTTGAGAATGAGCAGTTCTTC; CDR3aa: CASTPANLENEQFF
j_gene: TRBJ1-2; v_gene: TRBV28; d_gene: .; abundance: few; CDR3nt: TGTGCCAGCAGTGACCCGAGAGCTAACTATGGCTACACCTTC; CDR3aa: CASSDPRANYGYTF
j_gene: TRBJ2-1; v_gene: TRBV20-1; d_gene: TRBD2; abundance: .; CDR3nt: TGCAGTGCTCGCCCCTACCTAGCGGGGGGGCACAATGAGCAGTTCTTC; CDR3aa: CSARPYLAGGHNEQFF
j_gene: TRBJ1-1; v_gene: TRBV30; d_gene: .; abundance: few; CDR3nt: TGTGCCTGGAGTGGGGAATGGGGGGGAGCCACTGGAGCTTTCTTT; CDR3aa: CAWSGEWGGATGAFF
j_gene: TRBJ1-5; v_gene: TRBV4-1; d_gene: TRBD1; abundance: .; CDR3nt: TGCGCCAGCAGCGTCACAGGGGGGGATCAGCCCCAGCATTTT; CDR3aa: CASSVTGGDQPQHF
j_gene: TRBJ2-7; v_gene: TRBV20-1; d_gene: TRBD1; abundance: .; CDR3nt: TGCAGTGCCGTAACAGGGGAGTCGTATGCCGAGCAGTACTTC; CDR3aa: CSAVTGESYAEQYF
j_gene: TRBJ2-6; v_gene: TRBV5-1; d_gene: TRBD1; abundance: few; CDR3nt: TGCGCCAGCAGCGGGACAGGGGGGCCTGGGGCCAACGTCCTGACTTTC; CDR3aa: CASSGTGGPGANVLTF
j_gene: TRBJ2-3; v_gene: TRBV7-2; d_gene: .; abundance: .; CDR3nt: TGTACCAGCAGCTCACTAGCAAATCTTTTCACAGATACGCAGTATTTT; CDR3aa: CTSSSLANLFTDTQYF
j_gene: TRBJ2-1; v_gene: TRBV6-5; d_gene: TRBD2; abundance: few; CDR3nt: TGTGCCAGCAGTTACGCGGGGACTAGCTGGAATGAGCAGTTCTTC; CDR3aa: CASSYAGTSWNEQFF
j_gene: TRBJ2-7; v_gene: TRBV7-6; d_gene: TRBD2; abundance: .; CDR3nt: TGTGCCAGCAGCTTAGTGTCGGGAGGGTTGGGTGAGCAGTACTTC; CDR3aa: CASSLVSGGLGEQYF
j_gene: TRBJ2-5; v_gene: TRBV20-1; d_gene: .; abundance: few; CDR3nt: TGCAGTGCTAGGGACGAGGGGAGGGAGACCCAGTACTTC; CDR3aa: CSARDEGRETQYF
j_gene: TRBJ2-7; v_gene: TRBV12-5; d_gene: TRBD1; abundance: few; CDR3nt: TGTGCTAGTGGTTACTCGTTACAGGGGCACCTCGCATCCTACGAGCAGTACTTC; CDR3aa: CASGYSLQGHLASYEQYF
j_gene: TRBJ1-4; v_gene: TRBV5-1; d_gene: TRBD1; abundance: .; CDR3nt: TGCGCCAGCAGCTTGGATTCCGAGGGACAGCCCTTTGGTGAAAAACTGTTTTTT; CDR3aa: CASSLDSEGQPFGEKLFF
j_gene: TRBJ2-1; v_gene: TRBV7-2; d_gene: .; abundance: many; CDR3nt: TGTGCCAGCGTGACTAGTCGTCGGGGTGAGCAGTTCTTC; CDR3aa: CASVTSRRGEQFF
j_gene: TRBJ2-6; v_gene: TRBV7-2; d_gene: .; abundance: few; CDR3nt: TGTGCCAGCAGCTTAGCCGGGACCGTCACCTCTGGGGCCAACGTCCTGACTTTC; CDR3aa: CASSLAGTVTSGANVLTF
j_gene: TRBJ2-3; v_gene: TRBV6-6; d_gene: .; abundance: .; CDR3nt: TGTGCCAGCAGCCGGACTGGAACTAGCACAGATGCGCAGTATTTT; CDR3aa: CASSRTGTSTDAQYF
j_gene: TRBJ2-1; v_gene: TRBV7-8; d_gene: .; abundance: .; CDR3nt: TGTGCCAGCAGTTCTACCCCCCTAGGGGCACTGAATGAGCAGTTCTTC; CDR3aa: CASSSTPLGALNEQFF
j_gene: TRBJ1-6; v_gene: TRBV7-2; d_gene: .; abundance: few; CDR3nt: TGTGCCGGCAGCTTAGAGTGGCGTGGGAATTCACCCCTCCACTTT; CDR3aa: CAGSLEWRGNSPLHF
j_gene: TRBJ2-5; v_gene: TRBV7-9; d_gene: .; abundance: .; CDR3nt: TGTGCCAGCAGCGATACCACCGGGGTAACGGAGACCCAGTACTTC; CDR3aa: CASSDTTGVTETQYF
j_gene: TRBJ1-2; v_gene: TRBV29-1; d_gene: .; abundance: .; CDR3nt: TGCAGCGTTGCCGGGGAACCCTATGGCTACACCTTC; CDR3aa: CSVAGEPYGYTF
j_gene: TRBJ1-2; v_gene: TRBV5-1; d_gene: TRBD1; abundance: few; CDR3nt: TGCGCCAGCAGCCGTACCGGGACAGGCCATGGCTACACCTTC; CDR3aa: CASSRTGTGHGYTF
j_gene: TRBJ2-3; v_gene: TRBV15; d_gene: .; abundance: .; CDR3nt: TGTGCCACCAGCAGAGATCGCCCGCGGGGTTACGGAGATACGCAGTATTTT; CDR3aa: CATSRDRPRGYGDTQYF
j_gene: TRBJ2-5; v_gene: TRBV24-1; d_gene: .; abundance: few; CDR3nt: TGTGCCACCAGTGTTTGGGGAAGAGAGACCCAGTACTTC; CDR3aa: CATSVWGRETQYF
j_gene: TRBJ2-1; v_gene: TRBV11-3; d_gene: .; abundance: once; CDR3nt: TGTGCCAGCAGCCAGACTAGATATGATGAGCAGTTCTTC; CDR3aa: CASSQTRYDEQFF
j_gene: TRBJ2-1; v_gene: TRBV4-1; d_gene: .; abundance: .; CDR3nt: TGCGCCAGCAGCATTCAGGGCCACAATGAGCAGTTCTTC; CDR3aa: CASSIQGHNEQFF
j_gene: TRBJ1-2; v_gene: TRBV29-1; d_gene: .; abundance: .; CDR3nt: TGCAGCGCGGGAATTAACTATGGCTACACCTTC; CDR3aa: CSAGINYGYTF
j_gene: TRBJ2-2; v_gene: TRBV12-5; d_gene: TRBD1; abundance: .; CDR3nt: TGTGCTAGTGGTTTGGTACTTTTCCCTCGGACAGGGAACACCGGGGAGCTGTTTTTT; CDR3aa: CASGLVLFPRTGNTGELFF
j_gene: TRBJ2-7; v_gene: TRBV29-1; d_gene: .; abundance: few; CDR3nt: TGCAGCGTTGAGAACTTGGGAGTTAGCGAGCAGTACTTC; CDR3aa: CSVENLGVSEQYF
j_gene: TRBJ2-5; v_gene: TRBV29-1; d_gene: TRBD2; abundance: .; CDR3nt: TGCAGCGGCGAGGTAGCGGGGGCCCAAGAGGCCCAGTACTTC; CDR3aa: CSGEVAGAQEAQYF
j_gene: TRBJ2-5; v_gene: TRBV4-3; d_gene: .; abundance: few; CDR3nt: TGCGCCAGCAGCCATGGTCAAGAGACCCAGTACTTC; CDR3aa: CASSHGQETQYF
j_gene: TRBJ1-5; v_gene: TRBV9; d_gene: .; abundance: many; CDR3nt: TGTGCCAGCAGCGTCCTAGGGACGGTCGATCAGCCCCAGCATTTT; CDR3aa: CASSVLGTVDQPQHF
j_gene: TRBJ1-2; v_gene: TRBV4-3; d_gene: .; abundance: few; CDR3nt: TGCGCCAGCAGCCTAGAGCGGGGCAAAAACTATGGCTACACCTTC; CDR3aa: CASSLERGKNYGYTF
j_gene: TRBJ2-7; v_gene: TRBV27; d_gene: TRBD1; abundance: .; CDR3nt: TGTGCCAGCAGTTTATATGGGACAGCCTACGAGCAGTACTTC; CDR3aa: CASSLYGTAYEQYF
j_gene: TRBJ1-2; v_gene: TRBV7-9; d_gene: .; abundance: few; CDR3nt: TGTGCCAGCAGCTTGGGAGGGATAGGAAACTATGGCTACACCTTC; CDR3aa: CASSLGGIGNYGYTF
j_gene: TRBJ1-2; v_gene: TRBV7-2; d_gene: .; abundance: .; CDR3nt: TGTGCCAGCAGCTTAATTGCGGGAAGAGATGGCTACACCTTC; CDR3aa: CASSLIAGRDGYTF
j_gene: TRBJ1-2; v_gene: TRBV7-2; d_gene: .; abundance: few; CDR3nt: TGTGCCAGCAGCCCCGACGGCCTTAACTATGGCTACACCTTC; CDR3aa: CASSPDGLNYGYTF
j_gene: TRBJ1-2; v_gene: TRBV19; d_gene: .; abundance: .; CDR3nt: TGTGCCACCGAGGACTTTAACTATGGCTACACCTTC; CDR3aa: CATEDFNYGYTF
j_gene: TRBJ2-3; v_gene: TRBV2; d_gene: TRBD1; abundance: .; CDR3nt: TGTGCCAGCCGCCCTGAGGGGGCGACGGCAGATACGCAGTATTTT; CDR3aa: CASRPEGATADTQYF
j_gene: TRBJ1-2; v_gene: TRBV7-2; d_gene: .; abundance: few; CDR3nt: TGTGCCAGCAGCTTAGGGACCAGGGAGAGCTATGGCTACACCTTC; CDR3aa: CASSLGTRESYGYTF
j_gene: TRBJ1-2; v_gene: TRBV7-3; d_gene: .; abundance: .; CDR3nt: TGTGCCAGCAGCTTATCAGTCGGGGATGGCTACACCTTC; CDR3aa: CASSLSVGDGYTF
j_gene: TRBJ2-1; v_gene: TRBV15; d_gene: .; abundance: .; CDR3nt: TGTGCCACCAGCCCTCAGAACAAAGAGACCCAGTTCTTC; CDR3aa: CATSPQNKETQFF
j_gene: TRBJ2-3; v_gene: TRBV14; d_gene: .; abundance: .; CDR3nt: TGTGCCAGCAGCCAAGGGACATCTAGCACAGATACGCAGTATTTT; CDR3aa: CASSQGTSSTDTQYF
j_gene: TRBJ2-2; v_gene: TRBV24-1; d_gene: .; abundance: .; CDR3nt: TGTGCCACCAGTCTCCCGAACACCGGGGAGCTGTTTTTT; CDR3aa: CATSLPNTGELFF
j_gene: TRBJ2-5; v_gene: TRBV5-1; d_gene: .; abundance: .; CDR3nt: TGCGCCAGCAGCAGGAGAATCAGGGTGATGAGAGAGACCCAGTACTTC; CDR3aa: CASSRRIRVMRETQYF
j_gene: TRBJ2-3; v_gene: TRBV28; d_gene: .; abundance: few; CDR3nt: TGTGCCAGCAGTTCTATCCAGCTGCCCAGCACAGATACGCAGTATTTT; CDR3aa: CASSSIQLPSTDTQYF
j_gene: TRBJ1-1; v_gene: TRBV10-3; d_gene: .; abundance: few; CDR3nt: TGTGCCATCAGTGGGACAGAGAACACTGAAGCTTTCTTT; CDR3aa: CAISGTENTEAFF
j_gene: TRBJ2-7; v_gene: TRBV3-1; d_gene: .; abundance: .; CDR3nt: TGTGCCAGCAGCCAAGACAGGTTCGGGGTCTACGAGCAGTACTTC; CDR3aa: CASSQDRFGVYEQYF
j_gene: TRBJ2-5; v_gene: TRBV7-2; d_gene: TRBD2; abundance: few; CDR3nt: TGTGCCAGCAGCCAAGGGACTAGCGGGGGGGCTGGTGGAGAGACCCAGTACTTC; CDR3aa: CASSQGTSGGAGGETQYF
j_gene: TRBJ1-6; v_gene: TRBV7-8; d_gene: .; abundance: few; CDR3nt: TGTGCCAGCAGCTTATCGGGATTCGTAAATTCACCCCTCCACTTT; CDR3aa: CASSLSGFVNSPLHF
j_gene: TRBJ2-3; v_gene: TRBV5-5; d_gene: .; abundance: .; CDR3nt: TGTGCCAGCAGCCTGGACGGGGGACTTTGGGGTACGCAGTATTTT; CDR3aa: CASSLDGGLWGTQYF
j_gene: TRBJ2-3; v_gene: TRBV6-1; d_gene: TRBD2; abundance: few; CDR3nt: TGTGCCAGCAGGGTCTCGCGGGGGTACACAGATACGCAGTATTTT; CDR3aa: CASRVSRGYTDTQYF
j_gene: TRBJ2-2; v_gene: TRBV28; d_gene: TRBD1; abundance: .; CDR3nt: TGTGCCAGCAGTCATTCCCGACAGGGGGGTTACACCGGGGAGCTGTTTTTT; CDR3aa: CASSHSRQGGYTGELFF